The entry that follows covers one T cell receptor (beta chain) sequence. Its specificity is not known. These data are taken from a study of monozygotic twins with inflammatory bowel disease. Study-wide points: Diversity of TCRbeta measured by inverse Simpson was lower in IBD patients than in healthy co-twins.

UMIs containing a 6-nucleotide sample barcode were added via template switching. For each CDR3 protein, TCRdb gives one entry from its re-call of the 5' RACE reads, without DNA. The listing contains 350,000 to 400,000 distinct CDR3 sequences. There are 13 residues in the CDR3. The sequenced material came from blood. The clonotype comes from a human donor with ulcerative colitis or Crohn's disease, or a healthy co-twin of an affected twin (not recorded which). This chain links TRBV23-1 with TRBJ1-5; without DNA, the TCRdb call of TRBD1 cannot be checked. TRBV23-1 is marked as an open reading frame, function uncertain. CDR3 region: CASGTVSNQPQHF.